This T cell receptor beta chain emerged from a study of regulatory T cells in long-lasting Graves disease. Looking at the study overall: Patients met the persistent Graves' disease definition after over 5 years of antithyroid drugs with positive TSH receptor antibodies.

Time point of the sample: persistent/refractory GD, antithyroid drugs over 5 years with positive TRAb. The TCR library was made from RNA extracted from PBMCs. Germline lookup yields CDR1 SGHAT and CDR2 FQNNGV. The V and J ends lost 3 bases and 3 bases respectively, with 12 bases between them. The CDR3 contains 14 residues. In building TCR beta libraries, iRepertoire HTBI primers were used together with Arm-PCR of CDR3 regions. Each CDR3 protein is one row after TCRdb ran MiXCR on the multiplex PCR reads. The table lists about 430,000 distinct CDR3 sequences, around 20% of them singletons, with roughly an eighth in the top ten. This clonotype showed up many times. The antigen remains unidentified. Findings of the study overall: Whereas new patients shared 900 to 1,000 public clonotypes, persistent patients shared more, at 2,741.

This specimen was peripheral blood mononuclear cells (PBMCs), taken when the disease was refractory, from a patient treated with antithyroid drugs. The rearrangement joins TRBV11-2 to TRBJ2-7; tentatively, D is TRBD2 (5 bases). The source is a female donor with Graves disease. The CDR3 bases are TGTGCCAGCAGCTTTGTCGGGAACAGCTACGAGCAGTACTTC. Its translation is CASSFVGNSYEQYF.